This T cell receptor (beta chain) was captured by sequencing in a study of T cells in Graves' hyperthyroidism and ophthalmopathy. Findings and limits, study-wide: For ophthalmopathy, model prediction preceded onset by a median about 6.4 months. Researchers report that a 13 V-J model separated ophthalmopathy from stable hyperthyroidism.

Amplified TCR beta CDR3 regions derived from RNA transcripts. First-round RT-PCR with HTBI primers amplified the TCR CDR3 region. MiXCR was run by TCRdb on the multiplex PCR reads, yielding one entry per CDR3 protein. The data contain 200,000 to 250,000 distinct CDR3 sequences, 15% to 20% of them singletons. This clonotype appeared a few times. Antigen unknown. There are 14 residues in the CDR3. CDR1 MGHDK and CDR2 SYGVNS come from the germline V gene. V lost 2 bases and J lost 7, with 11 bases in between. J is TRBJ1-4 and V is TRBV25-1, with D perhaps TRBD1 (6 bases). The TCR originated in a young woman with Graves' ophthalmopathy. The specimen was blood. CDR3 in amino acids: CASSERGAVEKLFF. The DNA for the CDR3 is TGTGCCAGCAGTGAACGGGGGGCGGTTGAAAAACTGTTTTTT.